These T cell receptor beta chains were read from a single sample in a study of blood T cell repertoires in COVID-19. This table comes from immunoSEQ multiplex PCR, and its TCRdb copy is limited to in-frame clones, with some not included. Of 310,000 or so clones in the sample, 80% to 90% were seen once. Sequenced input: PBMCs or T cells enriched from blood (not recorded which). Every receptor here comes from a woman aged 18-30 years who had recovered from COVID-19. The CDR3 runs from the conserved cysteine through the conserved F or W. Each record gives: clone size, CDR3 length, J gene, V gene, D gene, CDR3 DNA, CDR3 protein. A D gene is named only where the DNA matches it firmly. The size entry is marked missing in some rows and otherwise reads once, few, many or a size class.

clone_size: .; cdr3_length: 14; j_call: TRBJ1-1; v_call: TRBV11-1; d_call: .; cdr3_nt: TGTGCCAGCAGCTTAGAACAGGCAAACACTGAAGCTTTCTTT; cdr3_aa: CASSLEQANTEAFF
clone_size: .; cdr3_length: 15; j_call: TRBJ2-1; v_call: TRBV7-9; d_call: .; cdr3_nt: TGTGCCTCCATCCCTCCTCACGGGGCCTACAATGAGCAGTTCTTC; cdr3_aa: CASIPPHGAYNEQFF
clone_size: .; cdr3_length: 19; j_call: TRBJ2-1; v_call: TRBV9; d_call: TRBD2; cdr3_nt: TGTGCCAGCAGCGCTGGACTTAGCGGGGGGCCTTTCAGCATGGATGAGCAGTTCTTC; cdr3_aa: CASSAGLSGGPFSMDEQFF
clone_size: .; cdr3_length: 14; j_call: TRBJ1-6; v_call: TRBV15; d_call: .; cdr3_nt: TGTGCCACCAGGAGCCTGGGGAGGGATTCACCCCTCCACTTT; cdr3_aa: CATRSLGRDSPLHF
clone_size: .; cdr3_length: 14; j_call: TRBJ2-7; v_call: TRBV21-1; d_call: .; cdr3_nt: TGTGCCAGCAGCAAAATCCCGGGACACTACGAGCAGTACTTC; cdr3_aa: CASSKIPGHYEQYF
clone_size: .; cdr3_length: 14; j_call: TRBJ1-1; v_call: TRBV30; d_call: TRBD1; cdr3_nt: TGTGCCTGGAGAAATCCACAGGGGGCCACTGAAGCTTTCTTT; cdr3_aa: CAWRNPQGATEAFF
clone_size: .; cdr3_length: 15; j_call: TRBJ2-1; v_call: TRBV7-3; d_call: TRBD2; cdr3_nt: TGTGCCAGCAGCTCGGGACTAGCGTATGGGGTAGGGCAGTTCTTC; cdr3_aa: CASSSGLAYGVGQFF
clone_size: few; cdr3_length: 14; j_call: TRBJ1-4; v_call: TRBV2; d_call: .; cdr3_nt: TGTGCCCTCAGCGATGGCGGGAACAATGAAAAACTGTTTTTT; cdr3_aa: CALSDGGNNEKLFF
clone_size: .; cdr3_length: 15; j_call: TRBJ2-7; v_call: TRBV5-8; d_call: TRBD2; cdr3_nt: TGTGCCAGCAGCTTGGAAGGCGGGGGAGAATACGAGCAGTACTTC; cdr3_aa: CASSLEGGGEYEQYF
clone_size: .; cdr3_length: 15; j_call: TRBJ1-1; v_call: TRBV10-3; d_call: .; cdr3_nt: TGTGCCATCAGTGAGTCCTTCACACAGAACACTGAAGCTTTCTTT; cdr3_aa: CAISESFTQNTEAFF
clone_size: .; cdr3_length: 14; j_call: TRBJ1-6; v_call: TRBV27; d_call: .; cdr3_nt: TGTGCCAGCAGACTCGGGACACTCGATTCACCCCTCCACTTT; cdr3_aa: CASRLGTLDSPLHF
clone_size: .; cdr3_length: 15; j_call: TRBJ2-7; v_call: TRBV5-4; d_call: .; cdr3_nt: TGTGCCAGCAGCTTGGGGACAGAGCCCTCCTACGAGCAGTACTTC; cdr3_aa: CASSLGTEPSYEQYF
clone_size: .; cdr3_length: 16; j_call: TRBJ2-1; v_call: TRBV5-1; d_call: TRBD2; cdr3_nt: TGCGCCAGCAGCCTGAGACTAGCGGGGCGGGGGAATGAGCAGTTCTTC; cdr3_aa: CASSLRLAGRGNEQFF
clone_size: .; cdr3_length: 15; j_call: TRBJ1-5; v_call: TRBV18; d_call: .; cdr3_nt: TGTGCCAGCTCACCGGCAGGGGAGCGCAATCAGCCCCAGCATTTT; cdr3_aa: CASSPAGERNQPQHF
clone_size: .; cdr3_length: 13; j_call: TRBJ1-1; v_call: TRBV27; d_call: .; cdr3_nt: TGTGCCAGCAGTTTAGTCGCAGGGCCTGAAGCTTTCTTT; cdr3_aa: CASSLVAGPEAFF
clone_size: .; cdr3_length: 16; j_call: TRBJ2-5; v_call: TRBV9; d_call: TRBD2; cdr3_nt: TGTGCCAGCAGCGTAGGGCTAGCGGGGGGACAAGAGACCCAGTACTTC; cdr3_aa: CASSVGLAGGQETQYF
clone_size: .; cdr3_length: 16; j_call: TRBJ2-1; v_call: TRBV28; d_call: .; cdr3_nt: TGTGCCAGCAGTTTGGGTTGGAGGGGATCCTACAATGAGCAGTTCTTC; cdr3_aa: CASSLGWRGSYNEQFF
clone_size: .; cdr3_length: 15; j_call: TRBJ2-7; v_call: TRBV6-2/TRBV6-3; d_call: TRBD2; cdr3_nt: TGTGCCAGCAGTCCCAGACTAGCGGGGCTCTACGAGCAGTACTTC; cdr3_aa: CASSPRLAGLYEQYF
clone_size: .; cdr3_length: 14; j_call: TRBJ2-5; v_call: TRBV10-3; d_call: .; cdr3_nt: TGTGCCATCAGGCAGACAGCGTACCAAGAGACCCAGTACTTC; cdr3_aa: CAIRQTAYQETQYF
clone_size: .; cdr3_length: 12; j_call: TRBJ1-1; v_call: TRBV10-3; d_call: .; cdr3_nt: TGTGCCATCAAGAGGGAGCGGACTGAAGCTTTCTTT; cdr3_aa: CAIKRERTEAFF
clone_size: .; cdr3_length: 13; j_call: TRBJ1-3; v_call: TRBV5-1; d_call: .; cdr3_nt: TGCGCCAGCAGCCACCAAACTTCCGGGAGCATATATTTT; cdr3_aa: CASSHQTSGSIYF
clone_size: .; cdr3_length: 15; j_call: TRBJ1-6; v_call: TRBV3-1/TRBV3-2; d_call: TRBD1; cdr3_nt: TGTGCCAGCAGCCAAGCGACAGGGGGGAATTCACCCCTCCACTTT; cdr3_aa: CASSQATGGNSPLHF
clone_size: .; cdr3_length: 15; j_call: TRBJ2-2; v_call: TRBV5-4; d_call: TRBD2; cdr3_nt: TGTGCCAGCTCACCCGCTACGGGAGGGGAAGGGGAGCTGTTTTTT; cdr3_aa: CASSPATGGEGELFF